This T cell receptor (beta chain) was recorded in a study of blood T cell repertoires in COVID-19 (dated by TCRdb to 2018 to 2020). General notes on the study: Samples from collaborators originated in the United States, Italy and Spain and spanned both the acute and convalescent phases of COVID-19. The dataset comprised deeply sampled blood TCRbeta repertoires from subjects exposed to, actively infected with, or recovered from COVID-19. Where HLA class I and class II types were available, the types were taken from metadata supplied by the sample provider, not from assay-based typing. Samples came from the ongoing ImmuneRACE study (first 160 participants) plus 1,254 subjects from 6 global collaborators. The prospective study material was composed of cDNA or gDNA derived from T cells, B-cell-depleted T cells, or PBMCs. Sample metadata almost always included a de-identified subject ID, COVID-19 status, age in years and sex. A freely available public database, intended as a resource for researchers studying the immune response to SARS-CoV-2, is where the repertoires were released. The study at large found these results: The quantity of clinical and demographic metadata differed by source and by participant and was supplied without curation.

Counted from cysteine to phenylalanine, this CDR3 has 15 amino acids. The sequence is cut down to CDR3 DNA, 45 bases in frame from base 1. CDR1 and CDR2, looked up from the germline V gene, are KGHSH and LQKENI. V trim: 2 bases; J trim: 3 bases; unmatched bases: 5. To note about this clone: Its binding antigen is unknown. Base qualities are not provided; no much larger clone lies one nucleotide away.

TCRbeta CDR3 regions were amplified from genomic DNA using the immunoSEQ Assay, a bias-controlled multiplex PCR. Regarding the original processing steps: The number of nucleated cells in each sample was estimated by amplification of reference gene primers within the assay. Sequence reads were collapsed and filtered to measure the absolute abundance of every unique TCRbeta CDR3 rearrangement. For each sample, productive Simpson clonality was calculated as the square root of Simpson's diversity index over productive rearrangements. The clones in this table, taken by TCRdb from immuneACCESS, are in-frame only. Not every clone is retained; where verified, under half of the shortfall comes from an unresolved V gene, and the cause of the rest is unknown. The V and J calls and clone size come from that table; D and trimming were worked out from the DNA. The sample has around 160,000 clones on record, 70% to 90% of them singletons. Around 8% of the sample goes to the ten largest clones.

One collaborating source in Seattle enrolled patients while the patients were actively infected and followed the patients over time throughout the course of disease. The collaborating institutions used their own protocols to collect whole blood in K2EDTA tubes. Collaborator samples were shipped for TCRbeta analysis as frozen whole blood, isolated PBMCs, or DNA extracted from either sample type. The chain links TRBV18 with TRBJ1-2; 8 bases in between match TRBD1. Sequencing was carried out using peripheral blood. The source of this sequence is a woman in her sixties with COVID-19, enrolled during active disease. The CDR3 region has the sequence CASSPTGGIDYGYTF. The sequence in DNA is TGTGCCAGCTCACCAACAGGGGGTATAGACTATGGCTACACCTTC.